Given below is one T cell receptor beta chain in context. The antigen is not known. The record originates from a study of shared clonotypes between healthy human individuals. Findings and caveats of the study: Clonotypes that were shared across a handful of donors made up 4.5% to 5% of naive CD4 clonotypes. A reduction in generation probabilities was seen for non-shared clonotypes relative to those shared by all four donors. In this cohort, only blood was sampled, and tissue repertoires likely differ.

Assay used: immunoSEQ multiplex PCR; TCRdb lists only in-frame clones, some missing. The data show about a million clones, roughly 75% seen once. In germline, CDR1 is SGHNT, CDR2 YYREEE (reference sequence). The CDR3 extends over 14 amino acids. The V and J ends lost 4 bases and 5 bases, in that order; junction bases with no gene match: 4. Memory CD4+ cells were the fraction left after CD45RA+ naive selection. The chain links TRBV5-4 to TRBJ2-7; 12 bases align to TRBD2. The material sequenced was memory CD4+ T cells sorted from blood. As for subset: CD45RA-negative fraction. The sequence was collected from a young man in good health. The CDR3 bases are TGTGCCAGCAGCCTACTAGCGGGGGGACACGAGCAGTACTTC. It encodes CASSLLAGGHEQYF.